This is a list of T cell receptor beta chains from one sample in a study of cytomegalovirus exposure and HLA in healthy donors. Sequenced by immunoSEQ multiplex PCR; TCRdb stores in-frame clones only, minus some. This sample yields more than 150,000 clones, of which around 76% are seen a single time; 1.5% to 1.8% belongs to the top ten. Sequencing used PBMCs. These receptors all stem from a man between 40 and 49 years old in good health and CMV-seronegative. Both conserved end residues are part of each CDR3. Each record gives: V gene, CDR3 length, clone size, J gene, D gene, CDR3 protein, CDR3 DNA. D genes are given only for firm matches. A clone size is listed for some rows: how often the clone was seen (once, few, many), or a class if it is expanded.

V gene: TRBV19; CDR3 length: 15; clone size: -; J gene: TRBJ1-1; D gene: -; CDR3 protein: CASSMQISPGFEAFF; CDR3 DNA: TGTGCCAGTAGTATGCAAATCTCACCGGGTTTTGAAGCTTTCTTT
V gene: TRBV5-1; CDR3 length: 15; clone size: once; J gene: TRBJ2-1; D gene: TRBD2; CDR3 protein: CASSSRAGVYNEQFF; CDR3 DNA: TGCGCCAGCAGTTCGAGAGCGGGAGTATACAATGAGCAGTTCTTC
V gene: TRBV11-2; CDR3 length: 10; clone size: -; J gene: TRBJ2-5; D gene: -; CDR3 protein: CASSRETQYF; CDR3 DNA: TGTGCCAGCAGCCGGGAGACCCAGTACTTC
V gene: TRBV5-1; CDR3 length: 18; clone size: -; J gene: TRBJ2-3; D gene: TRBD2; CDR3 protein: CASSLDPFGRERSDTQYF; CDR3 DNA: TGCGCCAGCAGCTTGGACCCCTTTGGGCGGGAGAGGTCAGATACGCAGTATTTT
V gene: TRBV27; CDR3 length: 14; clone size: -; J gene: TRBJ1-2; D gene: -; CDR3 protein: CASSSDRSSYFYTF; CDR3 DNA: TGTGCCAGCAGTTCAGACAGGAGCAGTTACTTCTACACCTTC
V gene: TRBV19; CDR3 length: 14; clone size: -; J gene: TRBJ1-1; D gene: -; CDR3 protein: CASRVSVSNTEAFF; CDR3 DNA: TGTGCCAGTAGAGTCTCGGTCTCGAACACTGAAGCTTTCTTT
V gene: TRBV5-1; CDR3 length: 15; clone size: -; J gene: TRBJ1-5; D gene: TRBD1; CDR3 protein: CASSLDSGQDQPQHF; CDR3 DNA: TGCGCCAGCAGCTTGGATTCCGGACAGGATCAGCCCCAGCATTTT
V gene: TRBV4-2; CDR3 length: 16; clone size: -; J gene: TRBJ2-7; D gene: TRBD2; CDR3 protein: CASSQDAGGPRYEQYF; CDR3 DNA: TGTGCCAGCAGCCAGGACGCGGGAGGGCCCCGCTACGAGCAGTACTTC
V gene: TRBV9; CDR3 length: 14; clone size: -; J gene: TRBJ1-2; D gene: -; CDR3 protein: CASSVAPRGRGYTF; CDR3 DNA: TGTGCCAGCAGCGTAGCTCCCAGGGGTCGTGGCTACACCTTC
V gene: TRBV6-4; CDR3 length: 15; clone size: -; J gene: TRBJ2-3; D gene: -; CDR3 protein: CASSDGAASTDTQYF; CDR3 DNA: TGTGCCAGCAGTGACGGAGCGGCTAGCACAGATACGCAGTATTTT
V gene: TRBV13; CDR3 length: 14; clone size: -; J gene: TRBJ2-4; D gene: TRBD1; CDR3 protein: CASRKTGVQNIQYF; CDR3 DNA: TGTGCCAGCAGGAAAACAGGGGTCCAAAACATTCAGTACTTC
V gene: TRBV18; CDR3 length: 15; clone size: -; J gene: TRBJ1-5; D gene: TRBD1; CDR3 protein: CASSKGQTLNQPQHF; CDR3 DNA: TGTGCCAGCTCAAAGGGACAGACCCTCAATCAGCCCCAGCATTTT
V gene: TRBV2; CDR3 length: 14; clone size: -; J gene: TRBJ2-5; D gene: TRBD1; CDR3 protein: CASSERQGVWTQYF; CDR3 DNA: TGTGCCAGCAGTGAAAGGCAGGGGGTATGGACCCAGTACTTC
V gene: TRBV6-5; CDR3 length: 14; clone size: -; J gene: TRBJ2-3; D gene: TRBD2; CDR3 protein: CATCSGPFTDTQYF; CDR3 DNA: TGTGCCACCTGTAGCGGGCCATTCACAGATACGCAGTATTTT
V gene: TRBV14; CDR3 length: 16; clone size: -; J gene: TRBJ2-2; D gene: TRBD1; CDR3 protein: CASSRPGQGATGELFF; CDR3 DNA: TGTGCCAGCAGCCGACCGGGACAGGGAGCCACCGGGGAGCTGTTTTTT
V gene: TRBV2; CDR3 length: 15; clone size: -; J gene: TRBJ1-3; D gene: TRBD1; CDR3 protein: CASRPGTVSGNTIYF; CDR3 DNA: TGTGCCAGCAGACCCGGGACAGTCTCTGGAAACACCATATATTTT
V gene: TRBV15; CDR3 length: 15; clone size: -; J gene: TRBJ1-1; D gene: TRBD1; CDR3 protein: CATSRVRQGNTEAFF; CDR3 DNA: TGTGCCACCAGCAGAGTACGACAGGGAAACACTGAAGCTTTCTTT
V gene: TRBV27; CDR3 length: 16; clone size: -; J gene: TRBJ2-2; D gene: TRBD2; CDR3 protein: CASSLWELAGPGELFF; CDR3 DNA: TGTGCCAGCAGTTTATGGGAACTAGCGGGCCCCGGGGAGCTGTTTTTT
V gene: TRBV25-1; CDR3 length: 14; clone size: -; J gene: TRBJ2-1; D gene: TRBD1; CDR3 protein: CASSSGQGRNEQFF; CDR3 DNA: TGTGCCAGCAGTAGTGGACAGGGGCGCAATGAGCAGTTCTTC
V gene: TRBV30; CDR3 length: 15; clone size: once; J gene: TRBJ1-5; D gene: -; CDR3 protein: CARFTGPPSNQPQHF; CDR3 DNA: TGTGCCCGATTCACAGGCCCGCCTAGCAATCAGCCCCAGCATTTT
V gene: TRBV2; CDR3 length: 13; clone size: -; J gene: TRBJ1-2; D gene: TRBD1; CDR3 protein: CASSGDRVHGYTF; CDR3 DNA: TGTGCCAGCAGTGGGGACAGGGTACATGGCTACACCTTC
V gene: TRBV6-1; CDR3 length: 16; clone size: -; J gene: TRBJ2-7; D gene: TRBD1; CDR3 protein: CASSDLPGQGTYEQYF; CDR3 DNA: TGTGCCAGCAGTGACCTGCCGGGACAGGGGACCTACGAGCAGTACTTC
V gene: TRBV7-2; CDR3 length: 15; clone size: once; J gene: TRBJ1-5; D gene: TRBD1; CDR3 protein: CASSFGTGGGQPQHF; CDR3 DNA: TGTGCCAGCAGCTTTGGGACAGGGGGAGGGCAGCCCCAGCATTTT
V gene: TRBV6-5; CDR3 length: 15; clone size: few; J gene: TRBJ1-4; D gene: -; CDR3 protein: CASSYSGRGGEKLFF; CDR3 DNA: TGTGCCAGCAGTTACTCGGGCAGGGGAGGGGAAAAACTGTTTTTT